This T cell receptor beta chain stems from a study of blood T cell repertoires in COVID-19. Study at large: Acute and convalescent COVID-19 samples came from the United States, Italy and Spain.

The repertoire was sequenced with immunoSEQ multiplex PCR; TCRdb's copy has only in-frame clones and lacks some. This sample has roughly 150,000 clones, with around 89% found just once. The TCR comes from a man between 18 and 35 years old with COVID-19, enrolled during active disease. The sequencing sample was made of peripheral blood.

DNA of the CDR3: TGTGCCAGTAGGACGTGGGGGACAGGAAAACTTAGCAATCAGCCCCAGCATTTT. Protein product: CASRTWGTGKLSNQPQHF. V usage is TRBV19 and J usage is TRBJ1-5, with 8 positions matching TRBD1. Germline lookup yields CDR1 LNHDA and CDR2 SQIVND (reference sequence). V gave up 6 bases and J gave up 0 bases; unmatched junction bases: 13. This CDR3 has 18 residues.